This T cell receptor beta chain was retrieved from a study of identical twins. The study's findings and limits: Cross-sectional statistical analysis, not tracking of the same donors, underpinned the conclusions.

This clonotype was observed a handful of times. Its antigen is not identified. This CDR3 contains 17 residues. J was trimmed by 3 bases and V by 3 bases; bases with no gene match: 8. In TCRdb, the 5' RACE reads were re-called with MiXCR into one record per CDR3 protein. The sample contains 500,000 to 550,000 distinct CDR3 sequences, 20% to 25% of which appear only once. These same records also appear under a second study, on T cells expressing NK-cell markers. That report adds: One of eight sequenced donors was HCMV-seronegative; the other seven were seropositive.

The rearrangement uses TRBV12-3 or TRBV12-4 and TRBJ2-1; TRBD2 matches 10 bases. The material sequenced was CD4+ T cells sorted from blood. This TCR was recovered from a young woman in good health. The CDR3: CASSFEASGRSYNEQFF. The CDR3 DNA follows: TGTGCCAGCAGTTTTGAGGCTAGCGGGAGAAGCTACAATGAGCAGTTCTTC.